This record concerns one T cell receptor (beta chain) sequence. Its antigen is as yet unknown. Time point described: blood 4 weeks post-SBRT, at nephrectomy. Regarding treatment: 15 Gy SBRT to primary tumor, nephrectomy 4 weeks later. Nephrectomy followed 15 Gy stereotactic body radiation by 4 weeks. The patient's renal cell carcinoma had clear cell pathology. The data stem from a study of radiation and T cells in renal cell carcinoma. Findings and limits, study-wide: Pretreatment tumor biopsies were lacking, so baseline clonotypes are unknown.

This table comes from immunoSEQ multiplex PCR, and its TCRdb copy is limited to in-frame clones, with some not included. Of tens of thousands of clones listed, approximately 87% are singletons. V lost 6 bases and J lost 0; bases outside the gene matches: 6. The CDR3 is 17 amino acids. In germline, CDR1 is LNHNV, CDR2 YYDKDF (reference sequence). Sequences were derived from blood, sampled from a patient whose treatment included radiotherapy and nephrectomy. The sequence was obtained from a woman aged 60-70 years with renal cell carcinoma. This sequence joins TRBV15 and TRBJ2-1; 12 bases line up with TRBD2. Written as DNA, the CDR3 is TGTGCCACCAGTGGCAGGACTAGCGGGACCTCCTACAATGAGCAGTTCTTC. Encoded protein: CATSGRTSGTSYNEQFF.